This is a list of T cell receptor beta chains from one sample in a study of T cells in Graves' hyperthyroidism and ophthalmopathy. TCRdb itself ran the multiplex PCR reads through MiXCR, one entry per CDR3 protein. The sample includes under 400,000 distinct CDR3 sequences, approximately 15% of them seen just once. Sequenced material: blood. Receptors were obtained from a woman aged 60 to 75 with Graves' hyperthyroidism. Both conserved end residues are part of each CDR3. Fields, in order: clone size, CDR3 length, D gene, J gene, V gene, CDR3 protein, CDR3 DNA. The D gene is left open where the match is weak. Size is omitted from some rows. Given values are once, few, many or a class for expanded clones.

clone_size: few; cdr3_length: 16; d_call: TRBD2; j_call: TRBJ2-7; v_call: TRBV10-3; cdr3_aa: CAISGPLAGGTYEQYF; cdr3_nt: TGTGCCATCAGTGGGCCCTTAGCGGGAGGTACCTACGAGCAGTACTTC
clone_size: few; cdr3_length: 20; d_call: TRBD2; j_call: TRBJ2-1; v_call: TRBV7-9; cdr3_aa: CASSAHFRGLLAGRPNEQFF; cdr3_nt: TGTGCCAGCAGCGCCCACTTTCGGGGGCTACTAGCGGGGCGGCCCAATGAGCAGTTCTTC
clone_size: .; cdr3_length: 15; d_call: .; j_call: TRBJ1-1; v_call: TRBV4-1; cdr3_aa: CASSQDGVQGTEAFF; cdr3_nt: TGCGCCAGCAGCCAAGATGGGGTACAGGGCACTGAAGCTTTCTTT
clone_size: many; cdr3_length: 14; d_call: .; j_call: TRBJ2-5; v_call: TRBV12-3/TRBV12-4; cdr3_aa: CASTKLGWEETQYF; cdr3_nt: TGTGCCAGCACCAAACTTGGATGGGAAGAGACCCAGTACTTC
clone_size: .; cdr3_length: 15; d_call: TRBD2; j_call: TRBJ2-4; v_call: TRBV25-1; cdr3_aa: CASYLKGRGRNIQYF; cdr3_nt: TGTGCCAGCTACCTAAAGGGGCGGGGGAGGAACATTCAGTACTTC
clone_size: many; cdr3_length: 14; d_call: TRBD1; j_call: TRBJ1-2; v_call: TRBV20-1; cdr3_aa: CSARDDRGPYGYTF; cdr3_nt: TGCAGTGCTAGAGATGACAGGGGTCCCTATGGCTACACCTTC
clone_size: .; cdr3_length: 14; d_call: .; j_call: TRBJ2-3; v_call: TRBV24-1; cdr3_aa: CATSASTSTDTQYF; cdr3_nt: TGTGCCACCAGCGCTAGCACGAGCACAGATACGCAGTATTTT
clone_size: .; cdr3_length: 17; d_call: .; j_call: TRBJ2-1; v_call: TRBV25-1; cdr3_aa: CASSDRPSPQGYNEQFF; cdr3_nt: TGTGCCAGCAGTGATCGGCCTAGCCCCCAGGGATACAATGAGCAGTTCTTC
clone_size: .; cdr3_length: 12; d_call: TRBD1; j_call: TRBJ1-4; v_call: TRBV29-1; cdr3_aa: CSVLLQGGKLFF; cdr3_nt: TGCAGCGTCCTCCTCCAGGGGGGAAAACTGTTTTTT
clone_size: .; cdr3_length: 12; d_call: .; j_call: TRBJ2-3; v_call: TRBV24-1; cdr3_aa: CATSTGTDTQYF; cdr3_nt: TGTGCCACCAGTACAGGGACAGATACGCAGTATTTT
clone_size: .; cdr3_length: 16; d_call: .; j_call: TRBJ1-6; v_call: TRBV6-2/TRBV6-3; cdr3_aa: CASSYDLSSYNSPLHF; cdr3_nt: TGTGCCAGCAGTTACGACTTAAGCTCCTATAATTCACCCCTCCACTTT
clone_size: many; cdr3_length: 15; d_call: TRBD1; j_call: TRBJ2-5; v_call: TRBV24-1; cdr3_aa: CATSEPTGGLETQYF; cdr3_nt: TGTGCCACCAGTGAGCCGACAGGGGGCCTGGAGACCCAGTACTTC
clone_size: .; cdr3_length: 15; d_call: .; j_call: TRBJ1-6; v_call: TRBV14; cdr3_aa: CASSPDWRLNSPLHF; cdr3_nt: TGTGCCAGCAGCCCCGATTGGAGGTTGAATTCACCCCTCCACTTT
clone_size: .; cdr3_length: 13; d_call: .; j_call: TRBJ1-5; v_call: TRBV10-3; cdr3_aa: CAISPDNNQPQHF; cdr3_nt: TGTGCCATCAGCCCTGACAACAATCAGCCCCAGCATTTT
clone_size: many; cdr3_length: 16; d_call: .; j_call: TRBJ1-6; v_call: TRBV5-1; cdr3_aa: CASSTSTRDGNSPLHF; cdr3_nt: TGCGCCAGCAGCACAAGTACACGGGACGGCAATTCACCCCTCCACTTT
clone_size: few; cdr3_length: 15; d_call: .; j_call: TRBJ1-2; v_call: TRBV10-2; cdr3_aa: CASSEDGILNYGYTF; cdr3_nt: TGCGCCAGCAGCGAGGACGGAATCCTTAACTATGGCTACACCTTC
clone_size: many; cdr3_length: 15; d_call: TRBD1; j_call: TRBJ2-1; v_call: TRBV19; cdr3_aa: CASSIGTGTVNEQFF; cdr3_nt: TGTGCCAGTAGTATAGGGACAGGGACTGTCAATGAGCAGTTCTTC
clone_size: .; cdr3_length: 19; d_call: TRBD2; j_call: TRBJ2-4; v_call: TRBV12-3/TRBV12-4; cdr3_aa: CASSLGTSGRAVAKNIQYF; cdr3_nt: TGTGCCAGCAGTTTAGGGACTAGCGGGAGGGCCGTAGCCAAAAACATTCAGTACTTC